One and the same sample provided the 9 T cell receptor beta chains below, sequenced in a study of T-cell memory formation after mild COVID-19. TCRdb called the 5' RACE reads again in MiXCR, with one record for every CDR3 protein. The sample includes more than 350,000 distinct CDR3 sequences, roughly 21% of them seen just once. The sample taken for sequencing was PBMCs or a T cell subset sorted from them (not recorded which). These receptors all come from an adult woman who had mild COVID-19 (a few samples of this study predate the infection). Cell type and time point are not known.

This clonotype came up a few times. The gene calls are TRBV3-1 and TRBJ2-7; the D gene could be TRBD1 or TRBD2 (5 bases each). Germline assignment: CDR1 LGHDT and CDR2 YNNKEL (reference sequence). The CDR3 loop spans 14 amino acids. V was shortened by 2 bases and J by 7 bases, with 15 bases between the two germline ends. The CDR3 is CASSQNRPPGEQYF. Here the CDR3 DNA reads TGTGCCAGCAGCCAAAACAGGCCCCCGGGAGAGCAGTACTTC.

This chain joins TRBV4-2 and TRBJ2-7; 8 bases agree with TRBD2. The CDR3 runs 15 residues. The junction had 6 bases not matched to a gene; V was cut back by 1 base and J by 4 bases. CDR1 and CDR2 (germline): LGHNA, YNFKEQ. The CDR3: CASSQVDSGKYEQYF. CDR3 nucleotides: TGTGCCAGCAGCCAAGTCGATAGCGGGAAATACGAGCAGTACTTC.

V and J are TRBV19 and TRBJ1-3; D ambiguous. The V and J ends lost 7 bases and 5 bases respectively, with 15 bases between them. The V gene's germline CDR1 is LNHDA and CDR2 SQIVND (reference sequence). The CDR3 sequence is 14 residues long. As DNA, the CDR3 is TGTGCCAGTACCCCTGAAGAGGGAAGAAACACCATATATTTT. The encoded protein is CASTPEEGRNTIYF.

The chain recombines TRBV7-9 with TRBJ2-3; either TRBD1 or TRBD2 may fit D (5 bases each). Trimming took 4 bases from V and 2 from J, leaving 25 bases between them. This CDR3 comprises 19 residues. The germline V gene encodes CDR1 SEHNR and CDR2 FQNEAQ (reference sequence). The CDR3 sequence is CASSSPAGTPEGYTDTQYF. CDR3 coding DNA: TGTGCCAGCAGCTCCCCGGCTGGGACCCCAGAGGGTTACACAGATACGCAGTATTTT.

The rearrangement joins TRBV20-1 to TRBJ2-2, with a tentative D call TRBD2 (6 bases). The germline CDR1 and CDR2 sequences are DFQATT and SNEGSKA (reference sequence). The CDR3 length is 13 residues. Trimming cost V 3 bases and J 5 bases, with 10 bases left between them. This CDR3 is CSARDYITGELFF. As DNA, the CDR3 is TGCAGTGCTAGGGACTACATTACCGGGGAGCTGTTTTTT.

The chain links TRBV6-5 to TRBJ2-1; 11 bases line up with TRBD2. Germline-derived CDR1 and CDR2 are MNHEY and SVGAGI. V shed 5 bases and J 8 bases; nucleotides not matched to a gene: 11. This CDR3 has 16 amino acids. The DNA of the CDR3 is TGTGCCAGCAGTGATAGCGGGAGGGCCGTCGGAGATGAGCAGTTCTTC. Protein: CASSDSGRAVGDEQFF.

This clonotype was counted many times. V gene TRBV7-9 combines with J gene TRBJ2-1; D is ambiguous. Germline assignment: CDR1 SEHNR and CDR2 FQNEAQ (reference sequence). V lost 2 bases, J lost 6 bases, and 5 bases lay in between. CDR3 size: 12 residues. CDR3 in amino acids: CASSLFSNEQFF. The CDR3 region has the DNA TGTGCCAGCAGCTTATTCAGCAATGAGCAGTTCTTC.

The chain uses TRBV7-6 and TRBJ2-7; 7 bases are shared with TRBD1. After removal of 1 base from V and 3 bases from J, the junction contained 6 bases not matched to a gene. The CDR3 covers 15 residues. The germline gives CDR1 SGHVS, CDR2 FNYEAQ. CDR3 coding DNA: TGTGCCAGCAGCTTAGGACAGGGTGACCTCTACGAGCAGTACTTC. This gives the protein CASSLGQGDLYEQYF.

This clonotype has a count of ten or more. The chain has TRBV14 and TRBJ2-3; D is uncertain. Per the germline V gene, CDR1 is SGHDN and CDR2 is FVKESK. The CDR3 has 16 residues. V was clipped by 0 bases and J by 0 bases, with 10 bases between them. The CDR3 DNA is TGTGCCAGCAGCCAAGAAGCTAGGTTGAGCACAGATACGCAGTATTTT. Translated: CASSQEARLSTDTQYF.